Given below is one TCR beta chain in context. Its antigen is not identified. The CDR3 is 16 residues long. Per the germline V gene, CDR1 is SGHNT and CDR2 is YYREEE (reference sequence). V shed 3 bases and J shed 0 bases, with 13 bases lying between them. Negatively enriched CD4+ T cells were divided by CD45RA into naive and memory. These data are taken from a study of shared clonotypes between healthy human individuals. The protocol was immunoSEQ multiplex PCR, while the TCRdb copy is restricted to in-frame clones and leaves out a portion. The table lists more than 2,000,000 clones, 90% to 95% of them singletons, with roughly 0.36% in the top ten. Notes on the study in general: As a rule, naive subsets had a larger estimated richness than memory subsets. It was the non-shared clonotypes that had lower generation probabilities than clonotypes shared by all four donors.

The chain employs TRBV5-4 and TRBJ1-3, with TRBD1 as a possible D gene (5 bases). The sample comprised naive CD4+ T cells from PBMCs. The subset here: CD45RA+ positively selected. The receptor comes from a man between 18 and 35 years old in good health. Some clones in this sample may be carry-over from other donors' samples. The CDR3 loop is CASSSSTADSGNTIYF. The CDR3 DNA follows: TGTGCCAGCAGCTCTTCGACAGCGGACTCTGGAAACACCATATATTTT.